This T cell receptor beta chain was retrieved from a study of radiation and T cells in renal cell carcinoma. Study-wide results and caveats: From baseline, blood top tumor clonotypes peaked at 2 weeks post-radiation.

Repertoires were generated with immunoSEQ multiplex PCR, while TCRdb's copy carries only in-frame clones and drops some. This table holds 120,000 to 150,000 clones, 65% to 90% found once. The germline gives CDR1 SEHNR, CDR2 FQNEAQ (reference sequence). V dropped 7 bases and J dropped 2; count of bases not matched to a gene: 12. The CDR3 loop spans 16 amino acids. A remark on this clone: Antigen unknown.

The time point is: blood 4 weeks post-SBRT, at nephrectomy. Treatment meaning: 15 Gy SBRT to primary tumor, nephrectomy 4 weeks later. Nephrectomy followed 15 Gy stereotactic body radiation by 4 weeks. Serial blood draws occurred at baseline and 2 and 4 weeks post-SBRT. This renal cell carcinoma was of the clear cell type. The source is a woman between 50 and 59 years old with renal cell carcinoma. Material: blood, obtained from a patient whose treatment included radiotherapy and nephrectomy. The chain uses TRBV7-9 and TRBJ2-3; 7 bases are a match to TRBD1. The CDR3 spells CASTRGTEGFTDTQYF. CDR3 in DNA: TGTGCCAGCACTAGGGGGACAGAGGGTTTCACAGATACGCAGTATTTT.